The 14 T cell receptor beta chains in this list originate from one sample, sequenced in a study of blood T cells in healthy people across ages. It was with a sample-barcoded 5' primer and a J-beta primer mix that a second PCR of about 7 to 12 cycles was run. TCRdb ran MiXCR on the 5' RACE reads and lists one entry per CDR3 protein. The sample includes under 950,000 distinct CDR3 sequences, around a fifth of them seen just once. Sequencing was done on a sample of blood. Every receptor here comes from a man in his 70s in good health.

This clonotype has just a few counts. Relative to the germline gene, one junction end is altered; a read error may explain this. The rearrangement joins TRBV24-1 to TRBJ1-1, with D perhaps matching TRBD1 (5 bases). This CDR3 is 19 amino acids long. Germline CDR1 is KGHDR and CDR2 is SFDVKD. CDR3 region: CVTSDLPFAGTTVDTEAFF. In DNA form, the CDR3 reads TGTGTCACCAGTGATTTGCCATTCGCAGGGACTACCGTGGACACTGAAGCTTTCTTT.

This clonotype was counted many times. The J gene is TRBJ2-3, the V gene TRBV12-3 or TRBV12-4, with a possible D match to TRBD1 (5 bases). Trimming cost V 6 bases and J 8 bases, with 9 bases left between them. The CDR3 spans 11 residues. In DNA, the CDR3 is TGTGCCAGCAGCTTTAGGGGTACGCAGTATTTT. It specifies CASSFRGTQYF.

The chain is built from TRBV5-1 and TRBJ1-1, with a weak D call TRBD1 (5 bases). CDR1 SGHRS and CDR2 YFSETQ come from the germline V gene. The CDR3 length is 14 residues. Trimming pared 5 bases from V and 1 base from J, leaving 12 bases between. This CDR3 reads CASRRADTNTEAFF. CDR3 DNA: TGCGCCAGCAGGCGGGCGGACACGAACACTGAAGCTTTCTTT.

CDR3 DNA sequence: TGCGCCAGCAGCTTGACCCGAAAACTCCGAGGCACTGAAGCTTTCTTT. Its translation: CASSLTRKLRGTEAFF. J is TRBJ1-1 and V is TRBV5-1; D call uncertain. V shed 1 base and J shed 4 bases, with 17 bases lying between them. Per germline, CDR1 SGHRS and CDR2 YFSETQ. The CDR3 totals 16 residues.

This chain links TRBV20-1 with TRBJ2-1; the D gene is possibly TRBD1 (5 bases). The V gene's germline CDR1 is DFQATT and CDR2 SNEGSKA (reference sequence). V shed 3 bases and J shed 6 bases, with 9 bases lying between them. The CDR3 sequence is 12 residues long. DNA of the CDR3: TGCAGTGCTAGGGACAAGTTCAATGAGCAGTTCTTC. It yields the protein CSARDKFNEQFF.

The chain couples TRBV9 to TRBJ2-3; D is unresolved. The germline CDR1 and CDR2 sequences are SGDLS and YYNGEE. This CDR3 contains 16 residues. V gave up 0 bases and J gave up 0 bases, with 11 bases separating them. The CDR3 region has the DNA TGTGCCAGCAGCGTAGCTGTGACCTTAAGCACAGATACGCAGTATTTT. Translating gives CASSVAVTLSTDTQYF.

As to this clonotype: Relative to the germline gene, one junction end is altered; a read error may explain this. The DNA for the CDR3 is TGCAGTGCCAGAAGGCTCTACAATGAGCGGTTCTTC. This codes for CSARRLYNERFF. V usage is TRBV20-1 and J usage is TRBJ2-1; D is undetermined. CDR1 DFQATT and CDR2 SNEGSKA come from the germline V gene (reference sequence). CDR3 length: 12 amino acids.

The rearrangement joins TRBV20-1 to TRBJ2-4, with D tentatively TRBD1 (6 bases). CDR1 is DFQATT and CDR2 is SNEGSKA in the germline V gene (reference sequence). Trimming cost V 3 bases and J 9 bases, with 15 bases left between them. The CDR3 contains 13 residues. The CDR3 DNA reads as TGCAGTGCTAGGGCAGGGGATATCGGCATTCAGTACTTC. The encoded protein is CSARAGDIGIQYF.

The J gene is TRBJ1-1, the V gene TRBV29-1; 9 bases line up with TRBD1. J gave up 6 bases and V 5 bases, and 7 bases lay outside the gene matches. Germline CDR1 SQVTM, CDR2 ANQGSEA. This CDR3 region has 13 residues. Written as DNA, the CDR3 is TGCAGCGTTAACAGGGGGCATGGCGCTGAAGCTTTCTTT. This encodes CSVNRGHGAEAFF.

This clonotype has just a few counts. V is TRBV27 and J is TRBJ2-3; the D is unclear. The germline gives CDR1 MNHEY, CDR2 SMNVEV (reference sequence). V was clipped by 3 bases and J by 0 bases, with 7 bases between them. The CDR3 totals 14 residues. This CDR3 is CASSFLVSTDTQYF. The CDR3 nucleotides read TGTGCCAGCAGTTTTCTGGTGAGCACAGATACGCAGTATTTT.

This clonotype was recorded a few times. V gene TRBV27 combines with J gene TRBJ1-5; D gene uncertain. CDR1 and CDR2 (germline): MNHEY, SMNVEV (reference sequence). The CDR3 sequence is 13 residues long. V shed 2 bases and J shed 5 bases, with 7 bases lying between them. The CDR3 spells CASSLQVHQPQHF. The CDR3 coding sequence is TGTGCCAGCAGTTTACAGGTCCATCAGCCCCAGCATTTT.

The chain carries TRBV5-1 and TRBJ2-5; D call uncertain. The end of the DNA aligns better with TRBJ2-7, so the J call may be wrong. The CDR3 extends over 13 amino acids. From germline, CDR1 is SGHRS and CDR2 YFSETQ. The DNA of the CDR3 is TGCGCCAGCAGCCCCGAAGGTTCCTACGAGCAGTACGTC. Encoded protein: CASSPEGSYEQYV.

This clonotype was counted once. The chain combines TRBV20-1 with TRBJ1-4, with 10 bases aligning to TRBD1. CDR1 DFQATT and CDR2 SNEGSKA come from the germline V gene (reference sequence). Trimming at V came to 2 bases and at J to 6 bases, leaving 6 bases not matched to a gene. This CDR3 is 15 amino acids long. CDR3 protein: CSARTYGTGDEKLFF. CDR3 nucleotides: TGCAGTGCTAGAACCTATGGGACAGGGGATGAAAAACTGTTTTTT.

The table lists this clonotype with a few counts. The rearrangement joins TRBV12-3 or TRBV12-4 to TRBJ1-1; 10 bases match TRBD1. The CDR3 is made up of 13 amino acids. J lost 9 bases, V lost 6 bases, and 7 bases had no gene match. CDR3 loop: CASREGQGVKAFF. DNA for the CDR3: TGTGCCAGCAGGGAAGGACAGGGGGTAAAAGCTTTCTTT.